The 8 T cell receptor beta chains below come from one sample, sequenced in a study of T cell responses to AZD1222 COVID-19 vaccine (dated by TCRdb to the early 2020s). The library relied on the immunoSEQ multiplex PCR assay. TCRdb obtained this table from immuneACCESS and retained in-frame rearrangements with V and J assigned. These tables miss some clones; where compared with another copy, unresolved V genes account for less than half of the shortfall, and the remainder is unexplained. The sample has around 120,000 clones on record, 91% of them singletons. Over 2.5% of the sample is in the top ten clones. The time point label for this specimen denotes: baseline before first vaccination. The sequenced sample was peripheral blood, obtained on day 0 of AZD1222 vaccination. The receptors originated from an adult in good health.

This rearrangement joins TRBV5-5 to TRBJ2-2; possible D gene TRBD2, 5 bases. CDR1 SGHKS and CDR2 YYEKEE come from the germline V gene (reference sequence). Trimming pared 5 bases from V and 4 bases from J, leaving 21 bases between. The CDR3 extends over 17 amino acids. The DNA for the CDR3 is TGTGCCAGCAGGTACTCGAAGGAGGTTGTAGGCACCGGGGAGCTGTTTTTT. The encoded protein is CASRYSKEVVGTGELFF.

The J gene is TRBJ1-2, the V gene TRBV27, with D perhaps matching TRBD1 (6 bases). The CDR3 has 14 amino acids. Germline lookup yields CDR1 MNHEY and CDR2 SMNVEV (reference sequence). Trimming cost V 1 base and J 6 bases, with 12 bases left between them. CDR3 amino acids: CASSLLSGGHGYTF. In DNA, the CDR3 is TGTGCCAGCAGTTTATTGTCGGGGGGCCATGGCTACACCTTC.

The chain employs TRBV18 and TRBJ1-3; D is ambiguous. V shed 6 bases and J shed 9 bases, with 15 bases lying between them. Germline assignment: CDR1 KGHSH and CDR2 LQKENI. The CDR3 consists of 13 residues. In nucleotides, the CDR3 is TGTGCCAGCTCCCCTGGCGGGTTGGGCACCATATATTTT. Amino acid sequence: CASSPGGLGTIYF.

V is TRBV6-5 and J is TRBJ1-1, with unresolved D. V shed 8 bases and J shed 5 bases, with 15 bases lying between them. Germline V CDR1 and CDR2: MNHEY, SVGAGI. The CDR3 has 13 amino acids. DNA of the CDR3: TGTGCCAGCGGGAGAGGATGTCAAACTGAAGCTTTCTTT. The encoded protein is CASGRGCQTEAFF.

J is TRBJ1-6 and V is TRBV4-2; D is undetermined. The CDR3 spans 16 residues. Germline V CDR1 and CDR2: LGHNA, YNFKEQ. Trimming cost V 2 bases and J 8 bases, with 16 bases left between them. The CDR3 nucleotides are TGTGCCAGCAGCCAACCCCGGGCTAAAGAGGATTCACCCCTCCACTTT. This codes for CASSQPRAKEDSPLHF.

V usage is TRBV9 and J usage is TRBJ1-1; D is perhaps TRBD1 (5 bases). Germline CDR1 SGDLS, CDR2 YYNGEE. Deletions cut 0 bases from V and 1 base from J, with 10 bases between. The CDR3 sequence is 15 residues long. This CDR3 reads CASSVEAGPNTEAFF. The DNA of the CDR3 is TGTGCCAGCAGCGTAGAGGCGGGACCGAACACTGAAGCTTTCTTT.

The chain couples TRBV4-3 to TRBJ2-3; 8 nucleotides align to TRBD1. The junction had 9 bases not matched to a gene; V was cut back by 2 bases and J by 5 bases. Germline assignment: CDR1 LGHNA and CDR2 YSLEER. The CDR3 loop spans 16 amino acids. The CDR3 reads CASSQFTGGYGDTQYF. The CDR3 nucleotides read TGCGCCAGCAGCCAATTCACAGGGGGGTATGGAGATACGCAGTATTTT.

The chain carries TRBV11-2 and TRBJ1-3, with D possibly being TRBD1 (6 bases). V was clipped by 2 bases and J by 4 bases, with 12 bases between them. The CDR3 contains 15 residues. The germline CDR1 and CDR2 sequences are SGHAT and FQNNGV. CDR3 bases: TGTGCCAGCAGCTTACATCCAGGGGCAGGAAACACCATATATTTT. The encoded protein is CASSLHPGAGNTIYF.